This entry lists 14 T cell receptor beta chains sequenced from one sample in a study of beta chain features in type 1 diabetes. General study results and limits: Shortening that was moderate but significant affected the TCRB CDR3s of Type 1 diabetes patients in all four CD4+ subsets.

As every portion of the isolated RNA was reverse transcribed, the sequencing read expressed TCRB transcripts. Data came from immunoSEQ multiplex PCR; TCRdb stores just in-frame clones and leaves some out. The repertoire holds hundreds of thousands of clones, with around an eighth as singletons. Their cognate antigens are unknown. Sample: naive CD4+ T cells from blood. The receptors shown here come from a man aged 18 to 35 with type 1 diabetes.

In DNA form, the CDR3 reads TGTGCCAGCAGCTTGGCCAGGGGGCCTTTATATGGCTACACCTTC. This codes for CASSLARGPLYGYTF. The rearrangement links TRBV7-8 to TRBJ1-2, with TRBD1 matching 8 bases. Germline CDR1 reads SGHVS; CDR2 reads FQNEAQ. J gave up 5 bases and V 3 bases, and 8 bases lay outside the gene matches. CDR3 length: 15 amino acids.

This clone was picked up a small number of times. V usage is TRBV30 and J usage is TRBJ2-4; TRBD1 might be the D (6 bases). The CDR3 sequence is 10 residues long. Deletions cut 5 bases from V and 13 bases from J, with 12 bases between. Germline lookup yields CDR1 GTSNPN and CDR2 SVGIG (reference sequence). The CDR3 sequence is CAWGTRNQYF. The DNA of the CDR3 is TGTGCCTGGGGGACAAGGAACCAGTACTTC. Supplemented by reference TRBV30 and TRBJ2-4, the full variable domain reads SQTIHQWPATLVQPVGSPLSLECTVEGTSNPNLYWYRQAAGRGLQLLFYSVGIGQISSEVPQNLSASRPQDRQFILSSKKLLLSDSGFYLCAWGTRNQYFGAGTRLSVL.

About this clone itself: The sample contains more than one DNA sequence encoding this CDR3. The gene calls are TRBV10-3 and TRBJ1-3, with a tentative D call TRBD1 (5 bases). The V gene lost 9 bases and the J gene lost 1 base, with 7 bases spanning the gap. The CDR3 is made up of 12 amino acids. Germline V gives CDR1 ENHRY, CDR2 SYGVKD. The CDR3 bases are TGTGCCATTGGGGGTTCTGGAAACACCATATATTTT. It is translated as CAIGGSGNTIYF.

This clone was picked up a small number of times. The CDR3 region has the DNA TGTGCCAGCAGTGAACAGGGGGACTCCTACGAGCAGTACTTC. The encoded protein is CASSEQGDSYEQYF. This sequence joins TRBV6-1 and TRBJ2-7; 7 nucleotides line up with TRBD1. This CDR3 has 14 residues. V was clipped by 2 bases and J by 0 bases; unmatched bases: 1. The germline V gene has CDR1 MNHNS and CDR2 SASEGT.

This clone was detected only a few times. This chain joins TRBV28 and TRBJ2-5; 7 nucleotides align to TRBD1. After removal of 8 bases from V and 5 bases from J, the junction contained 14 bases not matched to a gene. Looked up from germline, CDR1 is MDHEN and CDR2 is SYDVKM. This CDR3 region has 15 residues. CDR3 sequence (DNA): TGTGCCAGCGGCGGACAGGTCCAATTAGGGGAGACCCAGTACTTC. Its protein is CASGGQVQLGETQYF.

There are a few counts of this clone. This chain uses TRBV5-5 with TRBJ2-2; 7 positions match TRBD1. CDR1 is SGHKS and CDR2 is YYEKEE in the germline V gene (reference sequence). V shed 3 bases, J shed 0 bases, and the junction held 2 bases outside the gene matches. The CDR3 is 15 amino acids. CDR3 amino acids: CASSSGQTNTGELFF. The CDR3 DNA follows: TGTGCCAGCAGCTCGGGACAGACGAACACCGGGGAGCTGTTTTTT.

This chain joins TRBV10-3 and TRBJ2-2; 7 bases map to TRBD1. V was clipped by 7 bases and J by 3 bases; unmatched bases: 5. This CDR3 comprises 14 residues. CDR1 ENHRY and CDR2 SYGVKD come from the germline V gene. The CDR3 here is CAINRDRDTGELFF. The CDR3 DNA is TGTGCCATCAACCGGGACAGAGACACCGGGGAGCTGTTTTTT.

This rearrangement joins TRBV28 to TRBJ2-7, with D unresolved. Germline values: CDR1 MDHEN, CDR2 SYDVKM. V lost 3 bases, J lost 0 bases, and 9 bases lay in between. The CDR3 totals 14 residues. The CDR3 sequence is CASSFRSYSYEQYF. The CDR3 nucleotides read TGTGCCAGCAGTTTTCGAAGTTACTCCTACGAGCAGTACTTC.

The chain has TRBV5-6 and TRBJ2-5; D may match TRBD1 or TRBD2 (5 bases each). The CDR3 consists of 16 residues. V lost 3 bases and J lost 3, with 18 bases in between. The germline V gene encodes CDR1 SGHDT and CDR2 YYEEEE. The CDR3 loop reads CASSSTTGLLEETQYF. As DNA, the CDR3 is TGTGCCAGCAGCTCTACGACGGGGCTGCTGGAAGAGACCCAGTACTTC.

The chain recombines TRBV7-9 with TRBJ2-5, with TRBD1 as a possible D gene (6 bases). This CDR3 is built from 14 residues. The V end lost 5 bases, the J end lost 5 bases, and 15 bases lay between the germline ends. Looked up from germline, CDR1 is SEHNR and CDR2 is FQNEAQ (reference sequence). Here the CDR3 reads CASSANQGRETQYF. CDR3 sequence (DNA): TGTGCCAGCAGCGCGAACCAGGGGCGCGAGACCCAGTACTTC.

This clone was counted a few times. The chain is built from TRBV13 and TRBJ2-5; no clear D gene. The DNA end is more similar to TRBJ2-7, so the J call may be wrong. The CDR3 sequence is 12 residues long. Germline CDR1 and CDR2: PRHDT and FYEKMQ (reference sequence). CDR3 sequence reads: CASSFVSYEQYF. The DNA for the CDR3 is TGTGCCAGCAGCTTCGTCTCCTACGAGCAGTACTTC.

The chain recombines TRBV7-8 with TRBJ2-5; 8 bases align to TRBD2. Looked up from germline, CDR1 is SGHVS and CDR2 is FQNEAQ. This CDR3 is 16 amino acids long. V lost 2 bases and J lost 5; bases outside the gene matches: 10. The CDR3 DNA is TGTGCCAGCAGCTTACGTTTTCGCGGGGGGATTGAGACCCAGTACTTC. Translated: CASSLRFRGGIETQYF.

This clone turned up a few times. The genes are TRBV5-4 and TRBJ2-3; 8 bases align to TRBD2. V trimming: 4 bases; J trimming: 4 bases; junction bases outside the gene matches: 11. The CDR3 has 16 residues. From germline, CDR1 is SGHNT and CDR2 YYREEE (reference sequence). In nucleotides, the CDR3 is TGTGCCAGCAGCAGCGCAGGAGCGGGGGTCGCAGATACGCAGTATTTT. Amino acids: CASSSAGAGVADTQYF.

The J gene is TRBJ1-2, the V gene TRBV6-1; the match to TRBD1 covers 10 bases. CDR1 MNHNS and CDR2 SASEGT come from the germline V gene. The trim removed 2 bases at V and 8 bases at J, leaving 8 bases unmatched. The CDR3 is 15 residues long. CDR3 DNA: TGTGCCAGCAGTGAAACATGGGGACAGGGGAGCGGCTACACCTTC. Amino acids: CASSETWGQGSGYTF.